This passage covers 17 T cell receptor beta chains from one sample sequenced in a study of human T cells and chemical hapten exposure. TCRdb analysed the RACE reads with MiXCR anew, one entry per CDR3 protein. The repertoire includes about 59,000 distinct CDR3 sequences, roughly 10% of them detected once, and roughly 4% sits in the top ten. The sample's time point: pre-sensitization, week 0. Treatment specified: therapeutic diphenylcyclopropenone sensitization with weekly scalp DPC. Specimen: whole blood, collected in connection with sensitization to the hapten diphenylcyclopropenone (DPC). Receptor source: a woman aged 40-49 years with alopecia areata. Some clones in this sample may be carry-over from other donors' samples.

Ten or more counts support this clonotype. The chain has TRBV6-2 or TRBV6-3 and TRBJ1-4; 7 nucleotides match TRBD1. The germline CDR1 and CDR2 sequences are MNHEY and SVGEGT. The CDR3 is 14 amino acids. J gave up 10 bases and V 10 bases, and 15 bases lay outside the gene matches. CDR3 DNA: TGTGCCACCGGACAGGATTTCCTGCTCGTAAAACTGTTTTTT. Amino acid sequence: CATGQDFLLVKLFF.

Many counts were recorded for this clonotype. This rearrangement joins TRBV28 to TRBJ1-1, with D possibly matching TRBD1 (6 bases). The CDR3 is made up of 15 amino acids. CDR1 is MDHEN and CDR2 is SYDVKM in the germline V gene. V lost 8 bases and J 1 base, leaving 17 bases between the germline ends. The CDR3 spells CASASGTTKNTEAFF. CDR3 nucleotide sequence: TGTGCCAGCGCTTCCGGGACAACTAAGAACACTGAAGCTTTCTTT.

The rearrangement joins TRBV3-1 to TRBJ1-5; TRBD1 is a possible D gene (5 bases). With 0 bases removed from V and 1 base from J, the gap between germline ends came to 7 bases. Per germline, CDR1 LGHDT and CDR2 YNNKEL (reference sequence). CDR3 length: 15 residues. The CDR3 is CASSQESGSNQPQHF. CDR3 DNA sequence: TGTGCCAGCAGCCAAGAATCAGGGAGCAATCAGCCCCAGCATTTT. The full variable domain, rest sourced from reference TRBV3-1 and TRBJ1-5, is DTAVSQTPKYLVTQMGNDKSIKCEQNLGHDTMYWYKQDSKKFLKIMFSYNNKELIINETVPNRFSPKSPDKAHLNLHINSLELGDSAVYFCASSQESGSNQPQHFGDGTRLSIL.

In the case of this clonotype: Because the CDR3's place on the DNA is in doubt, the DNA is left out and the CDR3 is given as listed by TCRdb. The V gene is TRBV2, the J gene TRBJ2-2. Germline V gene lookup returns CDR1 SNHLY and CDR2 FYNNEI. The CDR3 spans 11 amino acids, including both terminal residues. The CDR3 sequence is CASILVGELFF.

This clonotype was picked up a small number of times. The chain has TRBV29-1 and TRBJ1-1; 7 nucleotides agree with TRBD1. V shed 3 bases and J 2 bases; nucleotides not matched to a gene: 6. The CDR3 is 14 residues long. Per germline, CDR1 SQVTM and CDR2 ANQGSEA. The DNA of the CDR3 is TGCAGCGTTGAGCGGGGACAGCTAAACACTGAAGCTTTCTTT. Its protein is CSVERGQLNTEAFF.

This clonotype was counted many times. The V gene is TRBV18, the J gene TRBJ1-1; TRBD1 aligns across 8 bases. Unmatched junction bases numbered 6, after V lost 8 bases and J lost 1 base. The CDR3 totals 14 residues. CDR1 and CDR2 from the germline V gene are KGHSH and LQKENI. CDR3 DNA sequence: TGTGCCAGCAGCCCCGGGACAGGGAACACTGAAGCTTTCTTT. Translation gives CASSPGTGNTEAFF.

This clonotype was seen at least ten times. This rearrangement joins TRBV7-2 to TRBJ1-1; D is unclear. The CDR3 has 13 amino acids. V was cut by 1 base and J by 8 bases, with 11 bases left in between. Germline assignment: CDR1 SGHTA and CDR2 FQGNSA. CDR3 coding DNA: TGTGCCAGCAGCTTAGGGCCCCAAGTGGAAGCTTTCTTT. This codes for CASSLGPQVEAFF.

This clonotype was detected ten times or more. V gene TRBV20-1 combines with J gene TRBJ2-1; TRBD1 agrees at 7 bases. Trimming took 3 bases from V and 7 from J; bases not matched to a gene: 12. CDR3 size: 15 residues. Germline V gene lookup returns CDR1 DFQATT and CDR2 SNEGSKA (reference sequence). The CDR3, as DNA: TGCAGTGCTAGGGTTCCAGGGGGTGTTTCTAATGAGCAGTTCTTC. Translating it yields CSARVPGGVSNEQFF.

This clonotype showed up just a few times. The chain couples TRBV4-3 to TRBJ2-1; 8 nucleotides agree with TRBD2. From germline, CDR1 is LGHNA and CDR2 YSLEER. This CDR3 is built from 17 residues. The J segment lost 6 bases and the V segment lost 1 base, leaving 11 bases of the junction unmatched. Here the CDR3 reads CASSQAPGGGRLNEQFF. The CDR3 coding sequence is TGCGCCAGCAGCCAAGCCCCTGGGGGCGGGAGGCTCAATGAGCAGTTCTTC.

This chain connects TRBV19 to TRBJ2-1; D ambiguous. Trimming took 1 base from V and 1 from J, leaving 11 bases between them. Germline CDR1 is LNHDA and CDR2 is SQIVND (reference sequence). The length of the CDR3 is 16 residues. The CDR3 nucleotides read TGTGCCAGTAGTATAGTCGACTGGAGATCCTACAATGAGCAGTTCTTC. It translates to CASSIVDWRSYNEQFF.

Regarding this clonotype: A read error may be the cause here, since a much bigger clone is one base away. This chain uses TRBV5-6 with TRBJ1-1; D possibly corresponds to TRBD1 (5 bases). Germline-derived CDR1 and CDR2 are SGHDT and YYEEEE. The CDR3 spans 13 residues. The V end was cut by 3 bases, the J end by 7 bases, with 13 bases between. The CDR3 region is CASSSLAGFEAFF. CDR3 coding DNA: TGTGCCAGCAGCTCGTTGGCAGGGTTTGAAGCTTTCTTT.

J is TRBJ2-1 and V is TRBV20-1; 15 bases match TRBD2. CDR1 and CDR2 (germline): DFQATT, SNEGSKA (reference sequence). With 5 bases clipped from V and 8 bases from J, the junction kept 13 bases outside the gene matches. The CDR3 contains 17 residues. CDR3: CSAVGTSGGPPWDEQFF. DNA of the CDR3: TGCAGTGCTGTGGGGACTAGCGGGGGGCCGCCCTGGGATGAGCAGTTCTTC.

The rearrangement uses TRBV20-1 and TRBJ1-5, with D hard to call. CDR1 is DFQATT, CDR2 SNEGSKA, per germline (reference sequence). There are 14 residues in the CDR3. V shed 0 bases and J shed 5 bases, with 11 bases lying between them. As DNA, the CDR3 is TGCAGTGCTAGAGATAAGGGTATCGATCAGCCCCAGCATTTT. It translates to CSARDKGIDQPQHF.

This clonotype has a handful of counts. At one of its ends the junction is not consistent with the germline gene, which may arise from a read error. The chain is built from TRBV2 and TRBJ2-1; possible D gene TRBD2, 5 bases. Germline V gene sequence: CDR1 SNHLY, CDR2 FYNNEI. The CDR3 contains 8 residues. In nucleotides, the CDR3 is TGTGCCAGAGGGAGCGGAATCTTC. It translates to CARGSGIF. Based on the CDR3 plus reference TRBV2 and TRBJ2-1, the full variable domain is EPEVTQTPSHQVTQMGQEVILRCVPISNHLYFYWYRQILGQKVEFLVSFYNNEISEKSEIFDDQFSVERPDGSNFTLKIRSTKLEDSAMYFCARGSGIFGPGTRLTVL.

This clonotype was found many times. V gene TRBV7-9 combines with J gene TRBJ2-7; 8 bases fit TRBD1. The CDR3 covers 16 residues. Germline V CDR1 and CDR2: SEHNR, FQNEAQ (reference sequence). Trimming removed 5 bases from V and 2 bases from J; junction bases left unmatched: 11. CDR3 sequence (DNA): TGTGCCAGCAGCCCAACTCGGACAGGGCCGACCTACGAGCAGTACTTC. Amino acids: CASSPTRTGPTYEQYF.

This clonotype showed up just a few times. The chain employs TRBV5-7 and TRBJ2-2; 10 bases agree with TRBD2. TRBV5-7 is an open reading frame, and its role is uncertain. After removal of 2 bases from V and 1 base from J, the junction contained 8 bases not matched to a gene. The CDR3 sequence is 18 residues long. The CDR3 DNA reads as TGTGCCAGCAGCTTCTTCACTAGGACTAGCGGGAACACCGGGGAGCTGTTTTTT. Translated: CASSFFTRTSGNTGELFF.

The chain carries TRBV12-3 or TRBV12-4 and TRBJ1-6, with D maybe TRBD1 (5 bases). The CDR3 consists of 17 residues. V shed 7 bases and J shed 4 bases, with 20 bases lying between them. The CDR3 protein is CASTLEASQGYNSPLHF. CDR3 DNA: TGTGCCAGCACCCTCGAGGCGAGCCAGGGTTATAATTCACCCCTCCACTTT.